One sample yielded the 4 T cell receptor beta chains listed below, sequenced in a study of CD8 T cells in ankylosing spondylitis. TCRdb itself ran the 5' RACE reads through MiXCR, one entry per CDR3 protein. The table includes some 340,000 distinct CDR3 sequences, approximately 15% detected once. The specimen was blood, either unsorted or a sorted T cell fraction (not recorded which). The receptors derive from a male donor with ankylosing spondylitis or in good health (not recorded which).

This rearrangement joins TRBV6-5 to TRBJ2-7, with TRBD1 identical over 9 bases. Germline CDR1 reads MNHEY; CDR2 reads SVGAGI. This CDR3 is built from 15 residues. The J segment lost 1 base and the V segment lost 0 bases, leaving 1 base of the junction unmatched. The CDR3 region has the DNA TGTGCCAGCAGTTACTCGGACAGGGGTTCCTACGAGCAGTACTTC. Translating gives CASSYSDRGSYEQYF.

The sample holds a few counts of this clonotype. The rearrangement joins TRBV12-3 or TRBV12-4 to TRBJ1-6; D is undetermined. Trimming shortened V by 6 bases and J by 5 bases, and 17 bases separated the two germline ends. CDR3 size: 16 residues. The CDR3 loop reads CASSDGAGPNNSPLHF. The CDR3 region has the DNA TGTGCCAGCAGCGACGGTGCCGGGCCTAATAATTCACCCCTCCACTTT.

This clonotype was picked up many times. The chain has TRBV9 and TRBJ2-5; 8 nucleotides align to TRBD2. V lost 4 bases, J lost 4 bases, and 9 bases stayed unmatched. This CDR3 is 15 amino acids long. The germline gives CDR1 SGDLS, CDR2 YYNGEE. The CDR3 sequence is CASSPGTRGVETQYF. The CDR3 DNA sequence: TGTGCCAGCAGCCCCGGGACTAGAGGGGTAGAGACCCAGTACTTC.

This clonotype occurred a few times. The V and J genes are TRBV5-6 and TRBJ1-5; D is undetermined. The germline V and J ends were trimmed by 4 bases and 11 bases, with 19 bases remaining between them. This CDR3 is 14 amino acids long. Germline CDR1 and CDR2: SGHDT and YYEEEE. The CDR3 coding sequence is TGTGCCAGCAGCCTTTCAAGAGGAGTTGGGACCCAGCATTTT. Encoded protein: CASSLSRGVGTQHF. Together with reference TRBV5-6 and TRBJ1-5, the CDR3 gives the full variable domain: DAGVTQSPTHLIKTRGQQVTLRCSPKSGHDTVSWYQQALGQGPQFIFQYYEEEERQRGNFPDRFSGHQFPNYSSELNVNALLLGDSALYLCASSLSRGVGTQHFGDGTRLSIL.